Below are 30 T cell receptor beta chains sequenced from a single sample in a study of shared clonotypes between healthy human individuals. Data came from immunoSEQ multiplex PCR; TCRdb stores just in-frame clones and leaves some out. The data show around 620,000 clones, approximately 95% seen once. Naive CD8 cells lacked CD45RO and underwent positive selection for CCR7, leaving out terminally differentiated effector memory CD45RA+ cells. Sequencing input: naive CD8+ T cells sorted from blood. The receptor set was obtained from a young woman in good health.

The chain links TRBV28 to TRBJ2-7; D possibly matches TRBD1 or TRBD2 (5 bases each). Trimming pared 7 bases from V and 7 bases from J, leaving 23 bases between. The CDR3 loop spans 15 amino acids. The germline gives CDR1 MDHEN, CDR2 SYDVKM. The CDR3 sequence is CASKSRDRYLREQYF. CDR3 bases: TGTGCCAGCAAGTCCAGGGACCGATATTTACGAGAGCAGTACTTC.

The CDR3 loop is CASSFLTFEQYF. In nucleotides, the CDR3 is TGTGCCAGCAGTTTCTTGACCTTCGAGCAGTACTTC. V is TRBV28 and J is TRBJ2-7; no clear D. Germline V gene sequence: CDR1 MDHEN, CDR2 SYDVKM. V was cut by 3 bases and J by 6 bases, with 9 bases left in between. CDR3 size: 12 residues.

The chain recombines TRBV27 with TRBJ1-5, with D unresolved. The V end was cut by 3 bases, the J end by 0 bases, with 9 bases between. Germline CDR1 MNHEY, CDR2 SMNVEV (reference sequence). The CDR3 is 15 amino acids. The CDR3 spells CASSLAIYSNQPQHF. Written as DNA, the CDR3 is TGTGCCAGCAGTTTGGCAATATATAGCAATCAGCCCCAGCATTTT.

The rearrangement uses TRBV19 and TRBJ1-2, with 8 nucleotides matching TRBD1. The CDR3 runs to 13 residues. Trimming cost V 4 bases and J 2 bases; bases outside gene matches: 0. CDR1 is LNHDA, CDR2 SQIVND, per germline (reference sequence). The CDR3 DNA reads TGTGCCAGTAGTAGACAGGGGAACTATGGCTACACCTTC. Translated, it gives CASSRQGNYGYTF.

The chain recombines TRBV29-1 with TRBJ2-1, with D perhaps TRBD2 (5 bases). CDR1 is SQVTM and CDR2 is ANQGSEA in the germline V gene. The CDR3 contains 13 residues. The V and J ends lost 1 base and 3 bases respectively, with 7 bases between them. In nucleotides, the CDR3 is TGCAGCGTTGAAGCGGGAAGCTACAATGAGCAGTTCTTC. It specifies CSVEAGSYNEQFF.

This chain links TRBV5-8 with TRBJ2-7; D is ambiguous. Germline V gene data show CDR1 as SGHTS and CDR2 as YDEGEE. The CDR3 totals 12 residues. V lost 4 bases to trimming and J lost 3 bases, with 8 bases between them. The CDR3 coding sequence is TGTGCCAGCAGCGCAACTATCTACGAGCAGTACTTC. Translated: CASSATIYEQYF. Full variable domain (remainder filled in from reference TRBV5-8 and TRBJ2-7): EAGVTQSPTHLIKTRGQQATLRCSPISGHTSVYWYQQALGLGLQFLLWYDEGEERNRGNFPPRFSGRQFPNYSSELNVNALELEDSALYLCASSATIYEQYFGPGTRLTVT.

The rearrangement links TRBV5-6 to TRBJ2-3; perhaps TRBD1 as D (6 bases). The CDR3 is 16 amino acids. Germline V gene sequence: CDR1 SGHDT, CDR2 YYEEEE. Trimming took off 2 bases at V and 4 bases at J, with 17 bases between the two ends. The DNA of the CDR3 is TGTGCCAGCAGCTTCTTCGCAGGGGAATCGGCAGATACGCAGTATTTT. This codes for CASSFFAGESADTQYF.

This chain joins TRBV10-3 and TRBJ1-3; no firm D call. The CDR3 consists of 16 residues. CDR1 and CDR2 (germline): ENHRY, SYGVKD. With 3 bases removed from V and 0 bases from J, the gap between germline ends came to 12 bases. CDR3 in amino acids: CAISDPRNYSGNTIYF. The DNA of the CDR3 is TGTGCCATCAGTGACCCTAGAAATTACTCTGGAAACACCATATATTTT.

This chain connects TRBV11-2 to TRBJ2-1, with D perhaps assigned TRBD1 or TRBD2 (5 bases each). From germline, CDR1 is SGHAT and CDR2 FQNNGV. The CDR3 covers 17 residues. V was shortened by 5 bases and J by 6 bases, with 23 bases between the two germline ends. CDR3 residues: CASSDPRDDRQGNEQFF. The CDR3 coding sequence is TGTGCCAGCAGCGATCCCCGGGACGACCGGCAGGGCAATGAGCAGTTCTTC. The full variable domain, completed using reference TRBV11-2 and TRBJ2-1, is EAGVAQSPRYKIIEKRQSVAFWCNPISGHATLYWYQQILGQGPKLLIQFQNNGVVDDSQLPKDRFSAERLKGVDSTLKIQPAKLEDSAVYLCASSDPRDDRQGNEQFFGPGTRLTVL.

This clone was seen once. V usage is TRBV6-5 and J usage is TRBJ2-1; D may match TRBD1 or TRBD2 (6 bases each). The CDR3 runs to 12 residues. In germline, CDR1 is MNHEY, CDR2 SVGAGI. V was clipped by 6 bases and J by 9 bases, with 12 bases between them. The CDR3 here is CASRNGGLEQFF. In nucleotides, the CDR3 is TGTGCCAGCAGAAACGGGGGCCTTGAGCAGTTCTTC.

CDR3: CASSSGLADQYEQYF. CDR3 nucleotides: TGTGCCAGCAGCTCAGGGCTAGCGGACCAATACGAGCAGTACTTC. The chain carries TRBV5-4 and TRBJ2-7, with 7 bases fitting TRBD2. The germline CDR1 and CDR2 sequences are SGHNT and YYREEE (reference sequence). Trimming cost V 3 bases and J 4 bases; bases outside gene matches: 10. This CDR3 contains 15 residues. Filled out from reference TRBV5-4 and TRBJ2-7, the complete variable domain reads ETGVTQSPTHLIKTRGQQVTLRCSSQSGHNTVSWYQQALGQGPQFIFQYYREEENGRGNFPPRFSGLQFPNYSSELNVNALELDDSALYLCASSSGLADQYEQYFGPGTRLTVT.

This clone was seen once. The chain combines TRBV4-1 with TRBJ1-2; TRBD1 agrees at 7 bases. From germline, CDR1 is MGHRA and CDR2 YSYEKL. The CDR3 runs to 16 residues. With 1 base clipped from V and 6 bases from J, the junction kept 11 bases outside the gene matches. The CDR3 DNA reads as TGCGCCAGCAGCCAAGGTCTGCTGACAGGGAGAAATGGCTACACCTTC. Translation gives CASSQGLLTGRNGYTF.

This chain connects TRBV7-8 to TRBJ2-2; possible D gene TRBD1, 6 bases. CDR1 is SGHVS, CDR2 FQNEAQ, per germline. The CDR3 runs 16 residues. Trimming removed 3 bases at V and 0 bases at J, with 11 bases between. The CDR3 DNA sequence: TGTGCCAGCAGCTTCGGGACATACGCGAACACCGGGGAGCTGTTTTTT. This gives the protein CASSFGTYANTGELFF.

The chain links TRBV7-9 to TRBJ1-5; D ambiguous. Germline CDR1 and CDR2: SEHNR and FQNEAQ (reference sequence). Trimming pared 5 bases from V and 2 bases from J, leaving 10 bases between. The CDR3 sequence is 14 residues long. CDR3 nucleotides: TGTGCCAGCAGCACCGAGGGAGGCAATCAGCCCCAGCATTTT. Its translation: CASSTEGGNQPQHF.

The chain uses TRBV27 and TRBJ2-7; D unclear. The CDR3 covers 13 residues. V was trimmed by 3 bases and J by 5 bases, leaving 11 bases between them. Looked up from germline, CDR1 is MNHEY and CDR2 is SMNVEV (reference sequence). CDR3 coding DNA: TGTGCCAGCAGTTTTGACTTTCTCGACGAGCAGTACTTC. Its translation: CASSFDFLDEQYF.

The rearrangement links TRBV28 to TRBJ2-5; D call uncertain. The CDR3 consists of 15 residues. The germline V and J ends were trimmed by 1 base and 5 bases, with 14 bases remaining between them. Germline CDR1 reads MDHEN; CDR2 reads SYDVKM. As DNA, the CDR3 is TGTGCCAGCAGTTTATACCTGACGAGGCGGGAGACCCAGTACTTC. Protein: CASSLYLTRRETQYF.

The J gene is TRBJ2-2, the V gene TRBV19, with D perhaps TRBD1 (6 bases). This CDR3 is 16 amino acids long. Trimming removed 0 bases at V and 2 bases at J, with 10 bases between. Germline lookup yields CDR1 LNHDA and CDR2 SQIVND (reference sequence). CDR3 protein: CASSIDQGRNTGELFF. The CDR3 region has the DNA TGTGCCAGTAGTATAGATCAGGGGCGAAACACCGGGGAGCTGTTTTTT.

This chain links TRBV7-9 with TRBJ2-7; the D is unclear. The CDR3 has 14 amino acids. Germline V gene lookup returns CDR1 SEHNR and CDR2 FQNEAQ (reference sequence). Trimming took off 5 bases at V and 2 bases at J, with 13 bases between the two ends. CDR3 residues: CASSVSEKPYEQYF. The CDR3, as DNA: TGTGCCAGCAGCGTCTCGGAGAAGCCCTACGAGCAGTACTTC.

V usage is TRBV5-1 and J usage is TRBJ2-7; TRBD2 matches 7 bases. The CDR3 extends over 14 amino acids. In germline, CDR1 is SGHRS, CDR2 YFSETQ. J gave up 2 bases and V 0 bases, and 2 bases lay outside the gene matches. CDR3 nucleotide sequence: TGCGCCAGCAGCTTGGCCGCGGGAGCCTACGAGCAGTACTTC. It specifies CASSLAAGAYEQYF.

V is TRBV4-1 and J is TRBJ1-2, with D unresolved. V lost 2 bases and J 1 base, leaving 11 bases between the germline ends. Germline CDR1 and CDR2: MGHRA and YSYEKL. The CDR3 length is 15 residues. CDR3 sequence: CASSQTYGNNYGYTF. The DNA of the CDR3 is TGCGCCAGCAGCCAAACATACGGGAATAACTATGGCTACACCTTC.

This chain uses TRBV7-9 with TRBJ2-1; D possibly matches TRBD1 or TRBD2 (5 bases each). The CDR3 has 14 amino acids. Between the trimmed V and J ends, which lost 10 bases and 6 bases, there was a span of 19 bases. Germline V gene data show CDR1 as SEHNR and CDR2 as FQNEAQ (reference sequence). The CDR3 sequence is CANMGPDGGNEQFF. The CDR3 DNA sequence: TGTGCCAACATGGGACCGGATGGCGGCAATGAGCAGTTCTTC.

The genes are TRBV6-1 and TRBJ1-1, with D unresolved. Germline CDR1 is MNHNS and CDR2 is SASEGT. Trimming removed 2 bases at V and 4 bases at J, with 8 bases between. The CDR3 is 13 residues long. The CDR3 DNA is TGTGCCAGCAGTGAATTTGGAATCACTGAAGCTTTCTTT. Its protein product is CASSEFGITEAFF.

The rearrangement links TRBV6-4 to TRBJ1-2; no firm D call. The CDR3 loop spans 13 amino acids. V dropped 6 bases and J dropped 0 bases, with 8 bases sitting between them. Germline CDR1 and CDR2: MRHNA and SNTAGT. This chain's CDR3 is CASRRGANYGYTF. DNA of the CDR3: TGTGCCAGCAGAAGAGGTGCTAACTATGGCTACACCTTC.

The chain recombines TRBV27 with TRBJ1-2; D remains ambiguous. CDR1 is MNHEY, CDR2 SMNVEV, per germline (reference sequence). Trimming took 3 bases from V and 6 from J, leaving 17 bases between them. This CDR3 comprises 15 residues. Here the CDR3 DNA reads TGTGCCAGCAGTTTCGGCGGCAGGAACGGTCATGGCTACACCTTC. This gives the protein CASSFGGRNGHGYTF.

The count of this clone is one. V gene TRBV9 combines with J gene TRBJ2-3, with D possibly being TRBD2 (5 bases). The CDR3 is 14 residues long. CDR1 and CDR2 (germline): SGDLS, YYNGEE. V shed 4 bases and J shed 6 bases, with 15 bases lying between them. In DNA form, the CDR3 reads TGTGCCAGCAGCCAAAGCGGTAGCATGGATACGCAGTATTTT. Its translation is CASSQSGSMDTQYF.

The CDR3: CASSVVTSSHEQYF. In DNA form, the CDR3 reads TGTGCCAGCAGCGTGGTAACTAGCAGCCACGAGCAGTACTTC. The chain employs TRBV27 and TRBJ2-7; weak D call: TRBD2 (6 bases). This CDR3 is built from 14 residues. The germline V gene encodes CDR1 MNHEY and CDR2 SMNVEV (reference sequence). V gave up 6 bases and J gave up 5 bases, with 17 bases separating them.

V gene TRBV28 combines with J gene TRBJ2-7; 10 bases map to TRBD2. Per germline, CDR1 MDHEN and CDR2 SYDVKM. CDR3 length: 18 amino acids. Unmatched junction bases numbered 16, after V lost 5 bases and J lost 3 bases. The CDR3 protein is CASSPTLPLAGDFYEQYF. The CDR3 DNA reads TGTGCCAGCAGTCCAACGCTCCCTCTAGCGGGAGATTTCTACGAGCAGTACTTC.

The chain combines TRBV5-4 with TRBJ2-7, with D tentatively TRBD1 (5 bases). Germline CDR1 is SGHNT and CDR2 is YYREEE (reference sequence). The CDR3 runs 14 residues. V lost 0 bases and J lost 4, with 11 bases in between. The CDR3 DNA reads TGTGCCAGCAGCTTGGATCAGGGATCGTACGAGCAGTACTTC. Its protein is CASSLDQGSYEQYF.

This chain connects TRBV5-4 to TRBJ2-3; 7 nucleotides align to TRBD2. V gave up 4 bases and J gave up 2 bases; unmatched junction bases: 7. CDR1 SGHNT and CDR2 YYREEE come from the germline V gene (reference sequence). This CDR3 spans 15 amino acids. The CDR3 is CASSPDGLDTDTQYF. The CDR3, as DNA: TGTGCCAGCAGCCCGGACGGACTAGACACAGATACGCAGTATTTT. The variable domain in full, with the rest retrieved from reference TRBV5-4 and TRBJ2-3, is ETGVTQSPTHLIKTRGQQVTLRCSSQSGHNTVSWYQQALGQGPQFIFQYYREEENGRGNFPPRFSGLQFPNYSSELNVNALELDDSALYLCASSPDGLDTDTQYFGPGTRLTVL.

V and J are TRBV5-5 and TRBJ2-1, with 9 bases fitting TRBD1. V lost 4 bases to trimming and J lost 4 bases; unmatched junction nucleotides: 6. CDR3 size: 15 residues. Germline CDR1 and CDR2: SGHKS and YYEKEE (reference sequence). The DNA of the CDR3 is TGTGCCAGCAGCCCGCGGACAGGGGTTTACAATGAGCAGTTCTTC. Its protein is CASSPRTGVYNEQFF.